The 18 T cell receptor beta chains given below trace back to one sample, sequenced in a study of blood T cell repertoires in COVID-19. Assay used: immunoSEQ multiplex PCR; TCRdb lists only in-frame clones, some missing. The sample carries fewer than 250,000 clones, 65% to 85% recorded once. Material for sequencing was peripheral blood. All receptors come from a man aged 45 to 65 with active or convalescent COVID-19.

The J gene is TRBJ2-1, the V gene TRBV15; perhaps TRBD2 as D (6 bases). The CDR3 totals 18 residues. The germline CDR1 and CDR2 sequences are LNHNV and YYDKDF (reference sequence). Trimming took 4 bases from V and 7 from J, leaving 26 bases between them. Written as DNA, the CDR3 is TGTGCCACCAGCACTACCGGGGCTAGCGCGTTCTCCCTGAATGAGCAGTTCTTC. This translates into CATSTTGASAFSLNEQFF. Full variable domain (outside the CDR3, taken from reference TRBV15 and TRBJ2-1): DAMVIQNPRYQVTQFGKPVTLSCSQTLNHNVMYWYQQKSSQAPKLLFHYYDKDFNNEADTPDNFQSRRPNTSFCFLDIRSPGLGDTAMYLCATSTTGASAFSLNEQFFGPGTRLTVL.

This clone came up a few times. The V call is TRBV5-4, the J call TRBJ2-5; 9 bases line up with TRBD2. J lost 4 bases, V lost 4 bases, and 11 bases had no gene match. The CDR3 runs to 16 residues. Per germline, CDR1 SGHNT and CDR2 YYREEE (reference sequence). This CDR3 is CASSPQPGLAPETQYF. In DNA form, the CDR3 reads TGTGCCAGCAGCCCGCAACCGGGACTAGCTCCAGAGACCCAGTACTTC.

This chain links TRBV12-5 with TRBJ1-3; no definite D call. Per the germline V gene, CDR1 is LGHNT and CDR2 is FRNRAP. The germline V and J ends were trimmed by 7 bases and 0 bases, with 10 bases remaining between them. The CDR3 loop spans 14 amino acids. The CDR3 DNA reads as TGTGCTAGTGCCCCGGGTTTCTCTGGAAACACCATATATTTT. Encoded protein: CASAPGFSGNTIYF.

The rearrangement uses TRBV9 and TRBJ2-7; a weak D match, TRBD1 (5 bases). Deletions cut 4 bases from V and 5 bases from J, with 16 bases between. Germline V CDR1 and CDR2: SGDLS, YYNGEE. The CDR3 sequence is 14 residues long. The CDR3 nucleotides read TGTGCCAGCAGCAGGGTGGGGCTGCCCCACGAGCAGTACTTC. This sequence encodes CASSRVGLPHEQYF.

The chain uses TRBV6-5 and TRBJ1-1; D is perhaps TRBD1 (6 bases). Trimming left V 8 bases short and J 4 bases short, with 14 bases between. Germline loops: CDR1 MNHEY, CDR2 SVGAGI. The CDR3 length is 13 residues. Here the CDR3 reads CASEGGLGTEAFF. DNA for the CDR3: TGTGCCAGCGAGGGGGGGCTGGGCACTGAAGCTTTCTTT.

The CDR3 region is CASSGRTGSEAFF. For the CDR3, the DNA is TGTGCCAGTAGTGGACGGACAGGCTCAGAAGCTTTCTTT. J is TRBJ1-1 and V is TRBV19, with 7 bases matching TRBD1. The CDR3 runs to 13 residues. With 5 bases clipped from V and 8 bases from J, the junction kept 8 bases outside the gene matches. The germline CDR1 and CDR2 sequences are LNHDA and SQIVND (reference sequence). The full variable domain, completed using reference TRBV19 and TRBJ1-1, is DGGITQSPKYLFRKEGQNVTLSCEQNLNHDAMYWYRQDPGQGLRLIYYSQIVNDFQKGDIAEGYSVSREKKESFPLTVTSAQKNPTAFYLCASSGRTGSEAFFGQGTRLTVV.

This clone was found once. The J gene is TRBJ2-5, the V gene TRBV4-3; 9 bases are a match to TRBD1. CDR1 is LGHNA and CDR2 is YSLEER in the germline V gene. Losses at the gene ends were 0 bases for V and 4 bases for J; bases not matched to a gene: 3. This CDR3 has 15 residues. The CDR3 loop is CASSQDGTGTETQYF. Here the CDR3 DNA reads TGCGCCAGCAGCCAAGATGGGACAGGGACAGAGACCCAGTACTTC.

The V gene is TRBV7-8, the J gene TRBJ1-5, with TRBD1 as a possible D gene (5 bases). Trimming took 1 base from V and 2 from J, leaving 6 bases between them. Germline V CDR1 and CDR2: SGHVS, FQNEAQ. This CDR3 comprises 14 residues. The DNA for the CDR3 is TGTGCCAGCAGCTTAGTAGGGGGCAATCAGCCCCAGCATTTT. It specifies CASSLVGGNQPQHF.

The chain has TRBV6-5 and TRBJ1-2; TRBD1 is a possible D gene (6 bases). The CDR3 spans 14 residues. With 4 bases removed from V and 2 bases from J, the gap between germline ends came to 11 bases. Germline-derived CDR1 and CDR2 are MNHEY and SVGAGI. The CDR3 sequence: CASSSPRGNYGYTF. CDR3 in DNA: TGTGCCAGCAGTTCCCCCAGGGGCAACTATGGCTACACCTTC.

The count of this clone is one. The chain carries TRBV5-1 and TRBJ1-2; D might be TRBD1 (5 bases). V was clipped by 4 bases and J by 6 bases, with 16 bases between them. This CDR3 region has 14 residues. CDR1 and CDR2 (germline): SGHRS, YFSETQ. In nucleotides, the CDR3 is TGCGCCAGCAGCGGCAGGGTTACGGTAGATGGCTACACCTTC. This sequence encodes CASSGRVTVDGYTF.

The CDR3 reads CASRDYNTGELFF. CDR3 coding DNA: TGTGCCAGCCGGGACTACAACACCGGGGAGCTGTTTTTT. The V call is TRBV12-3 or TRBV12-4, the J call TRBJ2-2, with 7 bases matching TRBD2. V was clipped by 8 bases and J by 2 bases; unmatched bases: 2. This CDR3 is 13 amino acids long.

V gene TRBV4-3 combines with J gene TRBJ1-1; 9 positions match TRBD1. The V segment lost 4 bases and the J segment 0 bases; nucleotides outside the gene matches: 6. This CDR3 has 16 residues. Germline CDR1 and CDR2: LGHNA and YSLEER. The CDR3 here is CASSLGTGKLNTEAFF. For the CDR3, the DNA is TGCGCCAGCAGCCTCGGGACAGGGAAGTTGAACACTGAAGCTTTCTTT.

Note on this clone: Other DNA sequences of this sample code for an identical CDR3. This chain connects TRBV5-1 to TRBJ1-2; 7 bases align to TRBD1. The trim removed 0 bases at V and 3 bases at J, leaving 2 bases unmatched. This CDR3 is built from 14 residues. Germline V lookup: CDR1 SGHRS, CDR2 YFSETQ. In nucleotides, the CDR3 is TGCGCCAGCAGCTTGGGACAGGGCGACTATGGCTACACCTTC. It specifies CASSLGQGDYGYTF. Looking up the rest from reference TRBV5-1 and TRBJ1-2 gives the full variable domain: KAGVTQTPRYLIKTRGQQVTLSCSPISGHRSVSWYQQTPGQGLQFLFEYFSETQRNKGNFPGRFSGRQFSNSRSEMNVSTLELGDSALYLCASSLGQGDYGYTFGSGTRLTVV.

V usage is TRBV6-5 and J usage is TRBJ2-3, with TRBD2 identical over 8 bases. Germline CDR1 reads MNHEY; CDR2 reads SVGAGI. Germline trimming cut 0 bases from V and 1 base from J; bases unmatched to any gene: 3. The CDR3 length is 16 residues. The DNA for the CDR3 is TGTGCCAGCAGTTACTCGAGACTAGCGCGCACAGATACGCAGTATTTT. Translation gives CASSYSRLARTDTQYF.

The chain is built from TRBV13 and TRBJ2-3; the D is unclear. From germline, CDR1 is PRHDT and CDR2 FYEKMQ (reference sequence). V lost 5 bases to trimming and J lost 4 bases, with 13 bases between them. The CDR3 loop spans 14 amino acids. The CDR3 is CASSPLGFADTQYF. The CDR3 DNA reads TGTGCCAGCAGCCCCCTGGGCTTCGCAGATACGCAGTATTTT.

The CDR3 DNA is TGTGCCTCCCAGGACAGGGAGAAACCCTACGAGCAGTACTTC. Encoded protein: CASQDREKPYEQYF. The V and J genes are TRBV19 and TRBJ2-7; TRBD1 matches at 8 bases. V lost 11 bases, J lost 2 bases, and 11 bases stayed unmatched. Per the germline V gene, CDR1 is LNHDA and CDR2 is SQIVND (reference sequence). The CDR3 has 14 amino acids.

This clone was detected only once. This chain connects TRBV7-8 to TRBJ2-1; D is possibly TRBD2 (6 bases). V gave up 1 base and J gave up 3 bases, with 10 bases separating them. This CDR3 spans 15 amino acids. Germline values: CDR1 SGHVS, CDR2 FQNEAQ. CDR3 bases: TGTGCCAGCAGCTTAGTAGCGGTCTACTACAATGAGCAGTTCTTC. Translating it yields CASSLVAVYYNEQFF.

The chain combines TRBV5-4 with TRBJ1-1, with 7 positions matching TRBD1. The germline gives CDR1 SGHNT, CDR2 YYREEE (reference sequence). The CDR3 spans 14 residues. V lost 4 bases and J lost 8; bases outside the gene matches: 11. CDR3 bases: TGTGCCAGCAGCATAGACAGGGTTTTGACGGAAGCTTTCTTT. Protein sequence: CASSIDRVLTEAFF.